The 7 T cell receptor beta chains presented below share a single source sample, sequenced in a study of metastatic and nonmetastatic thyroid tumors. All patients were untreated before thyroid surgery. With MiXCR, TCRdb reprocessed the PCR reads. The table lists over 14,000 clones, around 3.6% of them singletons. The sample was tumor tissue. All receptors come from a female donor with papillary thyroid cancer or a benign thyroid nodule (not recorded which). Some clones in this sample may be carry-over from other donors' samples.

The chain links TRBV12-3 or TRBV12-4 to TRBJ2-3; no firm D call. V was cut by 4 bases and J by 1 base, with 3 bases left in between. The CDR3 consists of 12 residues. CDR3 DNA sequence: TGTGCCAGCAGTTCCCGCACAGATACGCAGTATTTT. Its translation is CASSSRTDTQYF.

In this sample, this clone turned up many times. The chain couples TRBV6-1 to TRBJ2-5; D remains unclear. The germline gives CDR1 MNHNS, CDR2 SASEGT. This CDR3 has 13 amino acids. V shed 6 bases and J shed 0 bases, with 8 bases lying between them. The CDR3: CASSPTNQETQYF. CDR3 sequence (DNA): TGTGCCAGCAGCCCGACAAACCAAGAGACCCAGTACTTC.

This chain links TRBV6-1 with TRBJ1-2; no reliable D call. Trimming shortened V by 0 bases and J by 4 bases, and 9 bases separated the two germline ends. The CDR3 consists of 14 residues. Looked up from germline, CDR1 is MNHNS and CDR2 is SASEGT. The CDR3 is CASSEAQPRYGYTF. As DNA, the CDR3 is TGTGCCAGCAGTGAAGCCCAACCTCGCTATGGCTACACCTTC.

The chain has TRBV7-6 and TRBJ2-2; D remains unclear. The CDR3 loop spans 15 amino acids. Germline CDR1 reads SGHVS; CDR2 reads FNYEAQ. The V end was cut by 3 bases, the J end by 3 bases, with 11 bases between. The CDR3 sequence is CASSFGWMDTGELFF. The CDR3 DNA reads TGTGCCAGCAGCTTCGGGTGGATGGACACCGGGGAGCTGTTTTTT.

This clone is judged medium-sized. The rearrangement joins TRBV5-1 to TRBJ2-1; maybe TRBD2 (5 bases). Germline lookup yields CDR1 SGHRS and CDR2 YFSETQ. The CDR3 loop spans 13 amino acids. V was pared by 7 bases and J by 6 bases, with 14 bases between. The DNA for the CDR3 is TGCGCCAGCGGGTGGGGTGCGGGCAATGAGCAGTTCTTC. It codes for CASGWGAGNEQFF.

The chain links TRBV7-3 to TRBJ2-2; D remains ambiguous. V lost 1 base and J lost 2, with 8 bases in between. The germline V gene has CDR1 SGHTA and CDR2 FQGTGA. The CDR3 contains 15 residues. CDR3 in amino acids: CASSLSRINTGELFF. The CDR3 nucleotides are TGTGCCAGCAGCTTAAGCAGGATTAACACCGGGGAGCTGTTTTTT.

This clone was seen a few times. The chain carries TRBV6-2 or TRBV6-3 and TRBJ1-2, with unresolved D. Germline values: CDR1 MNHEY, CDR2 SVGEGT. With 0 bases removed from V and 8 bases from J, the gap between germline ends came to 10 bases. The CDR3 extends over 13 amino acids. The CDR3 sequence is CASSYSTSRGYTF. CDR3 in DNA: TGTGCCAGCAGTTACTCGACGAGTCGGGGCTACACCTTC.